This TCR beta chain was sequenced for a study of Tregs in tolerant kidney transplant recipients. As for the study in general: Sorting of CD4+CD25+CD127- cells followed approximately 3-day belatacept mixed lymphocyte reactions, sometimes with roughly five-day graft donor restimulation. Study-wide results and limits: This study did not directly address biological reproducibility.

Concerning this clone: As yet, its antigen is unknown.

Sequenced by immunoSEQ multiplex PCR; TCRdb stores in-frame clones only, minus some. The sample records 1,300 to 1,500 clones, roughly two fifths being singletons. The CDR3 has 12 residues. Deletions cut 2 bases from V and 2 bases from J, with 4 bases between. The germline V gene has CDR1 SGHNT and CDR2 YYREEE (reference sequence). The sequence came from a human donor in good health. The material sequenced was Tregs from blood grown in culture. The J gene is TRBJ2-5, the V gene TRBV5-4, with no clear D. This CDR3 is CASSFAQETQYF. The CDR3 coding sequence is TGTGCCAGCAGCTTCGCGCAAGAGACCCAGTACTTC.